The sequence of this T cell receptor (beta chain) was determined in a study of blood T cell repertoires in COVID-19 (dated by TCRdb to between 2020 and 2021). Context from the whole study: Collaborator samples came from the United States, Italy and Spain and covered acute and convalescent phases of COVID-19. The material from the prospective study consisted of cDNA or gDNA derived from T cells, B-cell-depleted T cells, or PBMCs. Subjects who had been exposed to COVID-19, were actively infected with it, or had recovered from it provided the deeply sampled blood TCRbeta repertoires that made up the dataset. The repertoires were released in a freely available public database intended as a resource for research on the immune response to SARS-CoV-2. Samples came from the ongoing ImmuneRACE study (first 160 participants) plus 1,254 subjects from 6 global collaborators. The sample metadata nearly always contained a de-identified subject ID, COVID-19 status, age in years and sex. Where HLA class I and class II types were available, the types were taken from metadata supplied by the sample provider, not from assay-based typing.

Results the study describes overall, beyond this receptor: How much clinical and demographic metadata was included differed by source and by participant, and the metadata was provided uncurated.

In the prospective study, participants were about 18 to 95 years old, resided in 24 geographic areas of the United States, and were enrolled through a virtual design. In the prospective study, cohorts were assigned on the basis of participant-reported clinical history obtained from a screening survey and a study questionnaire. Each participant in the prospective study had whole blood, serum and a nasopharyngeal or oropharyngeal swab collected by mobile phlebotomists. Additional blood draws and questionnaires over an approximately 2-month period could optionally be provided by prospective study participants. Blood samples from the prospective study were shipped frozen or at room temperature prior to DNA extraction. The CDR3 runs 14 residues from the cysteine to the phenylalanine. The retained sequence is limited to the CDR3, 42 bases, with the frame set at the first base. From the germline V gene, CDR1 is SGDLS and CDR2 is YYNGEE. V drops 3 bases and J drops 6 bases, leaving 10 bases in between.

TCRbeta CDR3 regions were amplified from genomic DNA using the immunoSEQ Assay, a bias-controlled multiplex PCR. As for the authors' bioinformatics: Within the assay, amplification of reference gene primers was used to estimate how many nucleated cells each sample contained. To quantify the absolute abundance of each unique TCRbeta CDR3 rearrangement, sequence reads were collapsed and filtered. For each sample, productive Simpson clonality was calculated by taking the square root of Simpson's diversity index across productive rearrangements. The table comes from immuneACCESS by way of TCRdb, which keeps in-frame sequences with V and J called. Part of the clones is missing from these tables; in studies checked, under half for an unresolved V gene and the rest for unknown reasons. V and J calls and clone size come straight from that table; D and trimming were deduced from the DNA. The sample table holds 250,000 to 300,000 clones, of which around 90% were seen once. About 2% of the sample belongs to the ten largest clones.

With regard to this clone: Its antigen is still unknown. Base quality data are lacking; no much larger clone is found one base away.

Recombination connected TRBV9 to TRBJ1-6; no D segment can be confidently identified. The sample consisted of PBMCs or T cells enriched from blood (not recorded which). This TCR was recovered from a woman aged 40 to 55 with acute COVID-19. The nucleotide sequence reads TGTGCCAGCAGCGCCTCACGGGGTAATTCACCCCTCCACTTT. This is translated as CASSASRGNSPLHF.